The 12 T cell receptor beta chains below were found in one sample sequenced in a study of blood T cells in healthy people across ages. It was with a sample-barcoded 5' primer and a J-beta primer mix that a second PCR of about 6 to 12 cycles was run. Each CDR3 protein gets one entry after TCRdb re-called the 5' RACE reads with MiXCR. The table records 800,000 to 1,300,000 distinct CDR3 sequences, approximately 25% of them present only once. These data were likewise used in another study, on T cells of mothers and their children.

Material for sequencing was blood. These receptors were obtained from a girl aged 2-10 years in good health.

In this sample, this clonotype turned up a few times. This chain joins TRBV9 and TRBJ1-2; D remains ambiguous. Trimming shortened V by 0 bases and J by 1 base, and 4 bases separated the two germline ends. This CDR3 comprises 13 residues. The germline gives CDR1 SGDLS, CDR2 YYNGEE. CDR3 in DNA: TGTGCCAGCAGCGTAGCCCATAACTATGGCTACACCTTC. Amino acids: CASSVAHNYGYTF.

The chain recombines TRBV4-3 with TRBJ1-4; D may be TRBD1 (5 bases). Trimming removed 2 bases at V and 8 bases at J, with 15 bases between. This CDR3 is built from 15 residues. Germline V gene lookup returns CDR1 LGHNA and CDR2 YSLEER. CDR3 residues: CASSQRARRGEKLFF. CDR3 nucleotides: TGCGCCAGCAGCCAAAGGGCCCGGAGGGGCGAAAAACTGTTTTTT.

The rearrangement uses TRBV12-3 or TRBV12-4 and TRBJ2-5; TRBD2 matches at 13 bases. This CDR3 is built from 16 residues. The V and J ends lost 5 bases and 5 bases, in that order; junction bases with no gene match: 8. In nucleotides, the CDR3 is TGTGCCAGCAGTCTATTGGGACTAGCGGGAACGGAGACCCAGTACTTC. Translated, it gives CASSLLGLAGTETQYF.

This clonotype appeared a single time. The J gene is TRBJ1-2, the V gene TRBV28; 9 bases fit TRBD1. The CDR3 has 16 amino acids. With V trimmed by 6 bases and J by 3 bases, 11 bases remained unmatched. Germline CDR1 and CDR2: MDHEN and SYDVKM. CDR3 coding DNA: TGTGCCAGCAGCCAAGTCCCGGGACAGGGATACTATGGCTACACCTTC. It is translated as CASSQVPGQGYYGYTF.

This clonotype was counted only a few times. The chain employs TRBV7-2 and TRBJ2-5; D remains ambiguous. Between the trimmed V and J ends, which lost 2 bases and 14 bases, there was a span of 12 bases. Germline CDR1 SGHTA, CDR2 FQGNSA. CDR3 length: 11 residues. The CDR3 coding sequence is TGTGCCAGCAGCTTATTGGCGTCCACTTACTTC. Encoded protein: CASSLLASTYF.

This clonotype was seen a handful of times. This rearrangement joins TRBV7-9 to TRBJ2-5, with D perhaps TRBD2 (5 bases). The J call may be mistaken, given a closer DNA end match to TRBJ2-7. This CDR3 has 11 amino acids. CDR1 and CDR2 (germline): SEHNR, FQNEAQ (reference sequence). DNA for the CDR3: TGTGCCAGCTCAGTGGGGAGCGAGCAGTACTTC. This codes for CASSVGSEQYF.

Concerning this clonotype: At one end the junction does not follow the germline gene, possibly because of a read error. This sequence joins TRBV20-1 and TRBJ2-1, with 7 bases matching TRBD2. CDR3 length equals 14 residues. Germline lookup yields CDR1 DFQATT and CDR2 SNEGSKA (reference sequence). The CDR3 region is CSARGLAGVAEQLF. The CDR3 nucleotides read TGCAGTGCTAGAGGGTTGGCGGGAGTGGCGGAGCAGCTCTTC.

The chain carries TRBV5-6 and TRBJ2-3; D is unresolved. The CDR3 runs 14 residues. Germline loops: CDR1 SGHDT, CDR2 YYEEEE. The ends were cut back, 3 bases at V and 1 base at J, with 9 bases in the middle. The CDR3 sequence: CASSYGPRTDTQYF. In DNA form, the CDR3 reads TGTGCCAGCAGCTACGGACCTCGCACAGATACGCAGTATTTT. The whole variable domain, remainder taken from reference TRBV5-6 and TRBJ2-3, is DAGVTQSPTHLIKTRGQQVTLRCSPKSGHDTVSWYQQALGQGPQFIFQYYEEEERQRGNFPDRFSGHQFPNYSSELNVNALLLGDSALYLCASSYGPRTDTQYFGPGTRLTVL.

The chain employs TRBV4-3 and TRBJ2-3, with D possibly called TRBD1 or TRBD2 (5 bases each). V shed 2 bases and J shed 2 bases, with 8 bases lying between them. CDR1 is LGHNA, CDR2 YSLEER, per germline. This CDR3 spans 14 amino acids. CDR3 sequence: CASSQLGTTDTQYF. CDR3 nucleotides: TGCGCCAGCAGCCAACTCGGGACCACAGATACGCAGTATTTT.

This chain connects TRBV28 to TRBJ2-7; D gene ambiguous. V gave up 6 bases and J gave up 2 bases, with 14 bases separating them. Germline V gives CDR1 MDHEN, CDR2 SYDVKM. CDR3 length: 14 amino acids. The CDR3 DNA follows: TGTGCCAGCAGCGAAGGTGGTGGCACCTACGAGCAGTACTTC. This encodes CASSEGGGTYEQYF.

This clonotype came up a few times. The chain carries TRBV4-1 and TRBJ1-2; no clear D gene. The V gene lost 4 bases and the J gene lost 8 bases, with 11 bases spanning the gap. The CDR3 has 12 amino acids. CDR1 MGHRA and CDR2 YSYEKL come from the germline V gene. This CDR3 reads CASSPPGRGYTF. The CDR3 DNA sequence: TGCGCCAGCAGCCCCCCTGGGCGAGGCTACACCTTC.

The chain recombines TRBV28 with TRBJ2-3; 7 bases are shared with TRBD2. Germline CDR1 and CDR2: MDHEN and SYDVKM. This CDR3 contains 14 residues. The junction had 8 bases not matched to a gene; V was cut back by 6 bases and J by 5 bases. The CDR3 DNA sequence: TGTGCCAGCAGGCTCGGCGGGAGTGTAGATACGCAGTATTTT. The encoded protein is CASRLGGSVDTQYF.